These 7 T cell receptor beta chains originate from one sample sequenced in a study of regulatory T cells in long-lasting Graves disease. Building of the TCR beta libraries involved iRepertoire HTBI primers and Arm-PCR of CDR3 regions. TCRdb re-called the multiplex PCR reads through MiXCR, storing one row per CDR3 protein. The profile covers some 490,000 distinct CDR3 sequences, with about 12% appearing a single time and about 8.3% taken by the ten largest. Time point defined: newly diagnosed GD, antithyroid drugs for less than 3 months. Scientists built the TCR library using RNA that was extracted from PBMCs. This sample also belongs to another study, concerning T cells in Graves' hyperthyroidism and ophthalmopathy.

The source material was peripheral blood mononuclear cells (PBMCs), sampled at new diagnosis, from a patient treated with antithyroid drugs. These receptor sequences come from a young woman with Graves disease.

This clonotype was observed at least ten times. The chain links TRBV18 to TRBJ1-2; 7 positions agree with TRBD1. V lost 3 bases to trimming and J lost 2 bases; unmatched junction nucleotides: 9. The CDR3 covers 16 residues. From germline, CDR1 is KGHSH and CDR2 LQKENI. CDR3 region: CASSPGQRPLNYGYTF. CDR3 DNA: TGTGCCAGCTCACCGGGACAGCGACCTTTAAACTATGGCTACACCTTC.

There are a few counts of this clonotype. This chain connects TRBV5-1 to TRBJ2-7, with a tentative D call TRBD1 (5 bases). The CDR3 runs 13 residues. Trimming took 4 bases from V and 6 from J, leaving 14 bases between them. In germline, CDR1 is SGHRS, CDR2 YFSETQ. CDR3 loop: CASSLPDSREQYF. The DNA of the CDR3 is TGCGCCAGCAGCCTCCCTGACAGTCGCGAGCAGTACTTC.

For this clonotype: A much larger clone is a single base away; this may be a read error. This CDR3 reads CASSSGALRNQPQHF. For the CDR3, the DNA is TGTGCCAGCAGTTCCGGGGCACTCCGCAATCAGCCCCAGCATTTT. The chain recombines TRBV12-3 or TRBV12-4 with TRBJ1-5; perhaps TRBD1 as D (5 bases). The CDR3 runs 15 residues. V lost 4 bases and J 2 bases, leaving 12 bases between the germline ends.

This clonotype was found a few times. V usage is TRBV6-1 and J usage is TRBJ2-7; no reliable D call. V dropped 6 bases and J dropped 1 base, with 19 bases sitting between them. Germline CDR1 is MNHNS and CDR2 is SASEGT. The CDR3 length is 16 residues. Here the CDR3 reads CASSPHPKALSYEQYF. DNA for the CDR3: TGTGCCAGCAGCCCGCACCCGAAGGCCCTTTCCTACGAGCAGTACTTC.

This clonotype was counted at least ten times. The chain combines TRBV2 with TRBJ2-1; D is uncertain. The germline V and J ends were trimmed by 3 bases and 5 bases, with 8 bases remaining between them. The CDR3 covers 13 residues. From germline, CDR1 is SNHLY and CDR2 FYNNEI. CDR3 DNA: TGTGCCAGCAGTGAGCACGCCGACAATGAGCAGTTCTTC. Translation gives CASSEHADNEQFF.

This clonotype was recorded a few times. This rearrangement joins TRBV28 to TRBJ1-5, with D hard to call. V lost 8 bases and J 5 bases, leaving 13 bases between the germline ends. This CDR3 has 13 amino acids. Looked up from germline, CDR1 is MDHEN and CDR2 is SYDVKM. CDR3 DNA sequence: TGTGCCAGCTCTGTGCAACCCCATCAGCCCCAGCATTTT. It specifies CASSVQPHQPQHF.

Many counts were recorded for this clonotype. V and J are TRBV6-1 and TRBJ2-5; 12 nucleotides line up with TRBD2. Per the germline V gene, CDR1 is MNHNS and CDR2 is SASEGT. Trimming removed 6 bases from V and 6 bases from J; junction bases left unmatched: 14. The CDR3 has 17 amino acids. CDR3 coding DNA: TGTGCCAGCAGCCCCCGGACTAGCGGGACCTTGAGAAAGACCCAGTACTTC. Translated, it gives CASSPRTSGTLRKTQYF.